Listed below are T cell receptor beta chains from one sample, sequenced in a study of Ad26.COV2.S vaccination and SARS-CoV-2 variants. Produced via immunoSEQ multiplex PCR; TCRdb's table is partial and in-frame only. The table lists 300,000 to 500,000 clones, about 85% of them singletons. Sequencing was performed on peripheral blood, taken in a trial of Ad26.COV2.S vaccine versus placebo. The receptors come from a person aged 18-65 years who received the Ad26.COV2.S COVID-19 vaccine or a placebo. Each CDR3 is given with its conserved first and last residue. A D gene is named only where the DNA matches it firmly.

CDR3 length,V gene,D gene,J gene,CDR3 protein
16,TRBV7-8,NA,TRBJ1-2,CASSLGSLGTGPGYTF
14,TRBV4-1,NA,TRBJ1-2,CASSQVTVNYGYTF
13,TRBV7-2,NA,TRBJ1-6,CATRKMGETPLHF
17,TRBV15,TRBD2,TRBJ2-3,CATSRDWTSGSTDTQYF
8,TRBV11-2,NA,TRBJ2-1,CASSEQFF
18,TRBV4-2,TRBD1,TRBJ1-6,CASSQEGTGTAVNSPLHF
14,TRBV2,TRBD1,TRBJ1-1,CASSVSTGTYEAFF
15,TRBV27,NA,TRBJ2-3,CASRKPGLLTDTQYF
14,TRBV3-1/TRBV3-2,NA,TRBJ1-6,CASSQGGHNSPLHF
14,TRBV12-1,NA,TRBJ1-5,CASSLPYSNQPQHF
15,TRBV6-6,NA,TRBJ2-2,CASSYKAGVAGELFF
15,TRBV7-9,TRBD1,TRBJ2-3,CASSLLRQGTDTQYF
14,TRBV2,TRBD1,TRBJ2-1,CASSRTGWNNEQFF
15,TRBV5-1,NA,TRBJ1-4,CASSLEGRTNEKLFF
12,TRBV7-9,NA,TRBJ2-7,CASSPSPYEQYF
16,TRBV21-1,NA,TRBJ1-5,CASSKGGGLSNQPQHF
13,TRBV4-3,NA,TRBJ1-5,CASSQEMAQPQHF
11,TRBV5-1,NA,TRBJ2-2,CASTDTGELFF
13,TRBV7-2,NA,TRBJ2-1,CASRYRQLNEQFF
15,TRBV13,TRBD1,TRBJ1-2,CASSMRDRGYKGYTF
12,TRBV10-3,TRBD1,TRBJ2-7,CAIGQANYEQYF
15,TRBV19,TRBD1,TRBJ2-5,CASSKYRDRQETQYF
13,TRBV12-3/TRBV12-4,TRBD1,TRBJ1-2,CASSATGSYGYTF
14,TRBV14,NA,TRBJ2-7,CASSVSLGPYEQYF
15,TRBV5-1,NA,TRBJ1-4,CASSSDTATNEKLFF
14,TRBV5-6,NA,TRBJ2-7,CASSLAGGIEEQYF
13,TRBV18,NA,TRBJ2-7,CASSLLRVEEQYF
15,TRBV6-1,NA,TRBJ1-5,CASSETAGSNQPQHF
13,TRBV11-3,NA,TRBJ2-5,CASSLGPQETQYF
14,TRBV18,TRBD1,TRBJ2-7,CASSPSTGAHEQYF
19,TRBV4-1,NA,TRBJ2-2,CASSQRDLRARMNTGELFF
12,TRBV9,NA,TRBJ2-1,CASSVSNNEQFF
14,TRBV3-1/TRBV3-2,NA,TRBJ2-7,CASSPDSSGSEQYF
13,TRBV19,TRBD1,TRBJ1-2,CASIGDRGGGYTF
16,TRBV19,TRBD1,TRBJ2-7,CASSIVPGQGSDEQYF
15,TRBV10-2,TRBD2,TRBJ2-7,CASMVAGGPGYEQYF
17,TRBV4-3,NA,TRBJ2-4,CASSQDRGRLAKNIQYF
14,TRBV9,NA,TRBJ2-5,CASSPISYQETQYF
15,TRBV9,TRBD1,TRBJ2-2,CASSATGANTGELFF
15,TRBV19,NA,TRBJ1-3,CASSIYRGYGNTIYF
15,TRBV19,NA,TRBJ2-6,CASNADSSGANVLTF
15,TRBV5-4,NA,TRBJ2-3,CASSLAQRSTDTQYF
14,TRBV6-1,NA,TRBJ1-2,CASSESQGWDGYTF
13,TRBV12-3/TRBV12-4,NA,TRBJ1-1,CASSSQGTTEAFF
14,TRBV6-4,NA,TRBJ2-3,CASSGDGSTDTQYF
14,TRBV18,NA,TRBJ1-3,CASSSSGTGNTIYF
16,TRBV7-2,NA,TRBJ2-3,CASSSRWRLGTDTQYF
15,TRBV9,NA,TRBJ2-1,CASSVSPGVGNEQFF
13,TRBV10-3,NA,TRBJ1-2,CAISDRDPYGYTF
15,TRBV11-3,NA,TRBJ2-1,CASSLGGPSGYEQFF
12,TRBV11-2,TRBD1,TRBJ2-7,CASSMTGVEQYF
16,TRBV18,NA,TRBJ1-1,CASSPTYGQANTEAFF
16,TRBV5-4,TRBD2,TRBJ2-2,CASSTTSGGAGGELFF
11,TRBV12-3/TRBV12-4,NA,TRBJ2-3,CASSLVGTQYF
16,TRBV14,NA,TRBJ1-4,CASSQEQRRGQEKLFF
16,TRBV6-6,NA,TRBJ2-2,CASSYGNPSNTGELFF
19,TRBV24-1,TRBD2,TRBJ2-1,CATSDFHPSASGEPNEQFF
15,TRBV5-6,NA,TRBJ2-7,CATQLGFGDSYEQYF
13,TRBV5-4,NA,TRBJ1-4,CASSLDRNEKLFF
16,TRBV5-1,NA,TRBJ1-1,CASSFLTDRWNTEAFF